This TCR beta chain was obtained from a study of OX40 agonist ivuxolimab in advanced cancers. Study in general: Those enrolled were 82.7% male, with a mean age of about 66 years and ages from about 20 to 85. Study-level results: With doses of 0.1-3.0 mg/kg, partial responders showed among the lowest clonal expansion.

This clone occurred once. The antigen remains unidentified. The data were produced by immunoSEQ multiplex PCR, yet TCRdb's version contains in-frame clones alone and is incomplete. Of 80,000 to 95,000 clones in the sample, about 89% were seen once. Autoimmune disease history or systemic immunosuppression led to patients being barred. Blood sampling was done at baseline, cycle 4 day 1, and cycle 7 day 1. Trimming shortened V by 5 bases and J by 7 bases, and 17 bases separated the two germline ends. There are 14 residues in the CDR3. The germline V gene has CDR1 MDHEN and CDR2 SYDVKM. V is TRBV28 and J is TRBJ1-1, with D possibly TRBD1 on 5 matching bases. The specimen was CD4+ or CD8+ T cells sorted from blood, collected in a trial of the OX40 agonist ivuxolimab. This TCR derives from an adult with an advanced solid tumor such as melanoma, head and neck, liver or kidney cancer. The CDR3 DNA is TGTGCCAGCAGTACGAAAATTGGGACGATTGAAGCTTTCTTT. This translates into CASSTKIGTIEAFF.